A selection of T cell receptor beta chains follows, all from one sample in a study of T cells in Graves' hyperthyroidism and ophthalmopathy. Each CDR3 protein gets one entry after TCRdb re-called the multiplex PCR reads with MiXCR. The repertoire holds about 290,000 distinct CDR3 sequences, roughly 13% seen once, with 7.8% in the top ten. Sequencing was done on a sample of blood. All receptors derive from a woman in her thirties with Graves' hyperthyroidism that later progressed to Graves' ophthalmopathy. Both conserved end residues are part of each CDR3. D genes are given only for firm matches. Rows may omit the clone size; those that give it use once, few, many or a size class.

CASSSLTSGRSYEQYF,TGTGCCAGCAGTTCCCTAACTAGCGGGAGGTCCTACGAGCAGTACTTC,TRBD2,TRBV28,TRBJ2-7,16,many
CASSLQGQDTDTQYF,TGTGCCAGCAGTCTCCAAGGGCAAGACACAGATACGCAGTATTTT,NA,TRBV6-1,TRBJ2-3,15,many
CASSHTGGGNTNTGELFF,TGTGCCAGCAGCCACACAGGGGGGGGCAACACGAACACCGGGGAGCTGTTTTTT,NA,TRBV3-1,TRBJ2-2,18,NA
CSATQGASQPQHF,TGCAGTGCCACACAGGGGGCGAGTCAGCCCCAGCATTTT,TRBD1,TRBV20-1,TRBJ1-5,13,NA
CASRERAPYEQYF,TGTGCCAGCCGGGAGCGAGCGCCCTACGAGCAGTACTTC,NA,TRBV2,TRBJ2-7,13,many
CASSFGSPEQFF,TGTGCCAGCAGTTTCGGCTCCCCCGAGCAGTTCTTC,NA,TRBV12-3/TRBV12-4,TRBJ2-1,12,many
CASTLSGNPNEQYF,TGTGCCAGCACCCTTAGCGGCAACCCCAACGAGCAGTACTTC,NA,TRBV3-1,TRBJ2-7,14,many
CASSRETGIYF,TGTGCCAGCAGCCGCGAGACCGGGATTTACTTC,NA,TRBV3-2,TRBJ2-5,11,few
CATSAVRGTGAIYTF,TGTGCCACCAGCGCCGTACGAGGGACAGGGGCGATCTACACCTTC,TRBD1,TRBV15,TRBJ1-2,15,many
CASSLSVYSGSRTDTQYF,TGTGCCAGCAGCCTTTCAGTTTATAGCGGGAGCCGCACAGATACGCAGTATTTT,TRBD2,TRBV4-2,TRBJ2-3,18,NA
CASSEVTINGYTF,TGTGCCAGCAGTGAAGTTACAATCAATGGCTACACCTTC,NA,TRBV6-1,TRBJ1-2,13,few
CASSPPYGSDTQYF,TGTGCCAGCTCACCACCTTACGGTTCGGATACGCAGTATTTT,NA,TRBV2,TRBJ2-3,14,NA
CASRDTGPRQPQHF,TGTGCCAGCAGGGATACAGGGCCCCGTCAGCCCCAGCATTTT,NA,TRBV2,TRBJ1-5,14,many
CASSQPADRSLEAFF,TGCGCCAGCAGCCAACCTGCCGACAGAAGCCTTGAAGCTTTCTTT,NA,TRBV4-1,TRBJ1-1,15,many
CASSTPGANIQYF,TGTGCCAGCTCAACTCCGGGGGCGAACATTCAGTACTTC,NA,TRBV18,TRBJ2-4,13,many
CASSDGVGAFF,TGTGCCAGCAGTGATGGGGTCGGAGCTTTCTTT,NA,TRBV2,TRBJ1-1,11,many
CSVEPGGNTEAFF,TGCAGCGTTGAACCCGGGGGGAACACTGAAGCTTTCTTT,NA,TRBV29-1,TRBJ1-1,13,few
CASSIRGGSTLNEQFF,TGTGCCAGTAGTATACGGGGGGGGAGTACCCTCAATGAGCAGTTCTTC,TRBD2,TRBV19,TRBJ2-1,16,few
CATSENFLPEQFF,TGTGCCACCAGTGAAAACTTCTTGCCTGAGCAGTTCTTC,NA,TRBV24-1,TRBJ2-1,13,many
CASSFVGGLTQTQYF,TGTGCCAGCAGTTTTGTGGGGGGCCTCACACAGACCCAGTACTTC,NA,TRBV12-3/TRBV12-4,TRBJ2-5,15,many
CASSQDLDLSYNEQFF,TGTGCCAGCAGCCAAGATCTGGACCTCTCGTACAATGAGCAGTTCTTC,NA,TRBV3-1,TRBJ2-1,16,many
CASSSGTSGSGKTQYF,TGTGCCAGCAGTTCTGGGACTAGCGGGAGTGGGAAGACCCAGTACTTC,TRBD2,TRBV12-3/TRBV12-4,TRBJ2-5,16,NA
CASRLLLAYEQYF,TGTGCCAGCAGACTACTACTAGCCTACGAGCAGTACTTC,NA,TRBV6-2/TRBV6-3,TRBJ2-7,13,many
CSASRGADTQYF,TGCAGTGCTAGTCGGGGTGCAGATACGCAGTATTTT,NA,TRBV20-1,TRBJ2-3,12,many
CASSFFYSAYGYTF,TGTGCCAGCAGCTTTTTCTACAGTGCGTATGGCTACACCTTC,NA,TRBV7-2,TRBJ1-2,14,many
CASSPRTTTPADTQYF,TGTGCCAGCAGCCCACGGACTACCACCCCCGCCGATACGCAGTATTTT,NA,TRBV7-8,TRBJ2-3,16,NA
CASSLALGQETQYF,TGTGCCAGCAGCTTAGCCCTAGGTCAAGAGACCCAGTACTTC,NA,TRBV7-6,TRBJ2-5,14,many
CASSLVYGPQHF,TGTGCCAGCAGCTTAGTTTACGGGCCCCAGCATTTT,NA,TRBV7-8,TRBJ1-5,12,many
CASISRQGYNEQFF,TGTGCCAGCATTTCGAGACAGGGCTACAATGAGCAGTTCTTC,TRBD1,TRBV27,TRBJ2-1,14,many
CASSIASNPYNEQFF,TGTGCCAGTAGTATAGCAAGTAACCCGTACAATGAGCAGTTCTTC,NA,TRBV19,TRBJ2-1,15,few
CASSLAGTGRSWSYEQYF,TGCGCCAGCAGCTTGGCCGGGACAGGGCGCTCATGGTCCTACGAGCAGTACTTC,TRBD1,TRBV5-1,TRBJ2-7,18,many
CSARDDSGRDSYNEQFF,TGCAGTGCTAGAGATGATTCAGGGAGGGACTCTTACAATGAGCAGTTCTTC,TRBD2,TRBV20-1,TRBJ2-1,17,many